The 18 T cell receptor beta chains in this list originate from one sample, sequenced in a study of cytomegalovirus exposure and HLA in healthy donors. The primer mix had 60 Vbeta and 13 Jbeta primers. The data were produced by immunoSEQ multiplex PCR, yet TCRdb's version contains in-frame clones alone and is incomplete. The specimen's table records about 55,000 clones. The sample consisted of PBMCs. The source is a woman in her sixties or seventies in good health and CMV-seropositive.

The gene calls are TRBV7-9 and TRBJ2-7; 9 positions match TRBD1. From germline, CDR1 is SEHNR and CDR2 FQNEAQ (reference sequence). V lost 5 bases, J lost 6 bases, and 8 bases stayed unmatched. This CDR3 region has 14 residues. The CDR3 is CASSLLGQGREQYF. The CDR3 DNA is TGTGCCAGCAGCCTACTCGGACAGGGGCGCGAGCAGTACTTC.

V gene TRBV6-5 combines with J gene TRBJ1-2; 9 bases match TRBD1. This CDR3 is built from 13 residues. J gave up 13 bases and V 5 bases, and 11 bases lay outside the gene matches. CDR1 is MNHEY and CDR2 is SVGAGI in the germline V gene. The CDR3 nucleotides read TGTGCCAGCAGTGACCCCGGGACAGGGTCTGGCACCTTC. Amino acids: CASSDPGTGSGTF.

J is TRBJ1-2 and V is TRBV7-9; D uncertain. The CDR3 contains 13 residues. CDR1 SEHNR and CDR2 FQNEAQ come from the germline V gene (reference sequence). V was clipped by 5 bases and J by 4 bases, with 11 bases between them. CDR3 bases: TGTGCCAGCAGCCCTGGTACGAGCTATGGCTACACCTTC. Its protein product is CASSPGTSYGYTF.

The chain has TRBV18 and TRBJ2-7, with TRBD2 matching 12 bases. The trim removed 3 bases at V and 3 bases at J, leaving 3 bases unmatched. The length of the CDR3 is 15 residues. Germline CDR1 is KGHSH and CDR2 is LQKENI. CDR3 residues: CASSPTSGGIYEQYF. CDR3 bases: TGTGCCAGCTCACCTACTAGCGGGGGGATCTACGAGCAGTACTTC.

The chain has TRBV19 and TRBJ2-1; 7 bases are a match to TRBD2. CDR1 is LNHDA and CDR2 is SQIVND in the germline V gene (reference sequence). V lost 4 bases, J lost 1 base, and 10 bases stayed unmatched. The CDR3 totals 17 residues. The CDR3 nucleotides are TGTGCCAGTAGTACCGCCCTTACTAGCGAATCCTACAATGAGCAGTTCTTC. Translating gives CASSTALTSESYNEQFF.

This sequence joins TRBV29-1 and TRBJ1-2; possible D gene TRBD1, 5 bases. V lost 6 bases, J lost 7 bases, and 15 bases lay in between. The CDR3 has 12 residues. Germline loops: CDR1 SQVTM, CDR2 ANQGSEA. In DNA, the CDR3 is TGCAGCGTAGGTACGCAGGGCTCTGGCTACACCTTC. Encoded protein: CSVGTQGSGYTF.

This sequence joins TRBV19 and TRBJ1-2; a possible D gene is TRBD1 (6 bases). The CDR3 sequence is 16 residues long. Germline CDR1 is LNHDA and CDR2 is SQIVND (reference sequence). With 3 bases removed from V and 6 bases from J, the gap between germline ends came to 20 bases. The CDR3 nucleotides read TGTGCCAGTAGTATTGTAACAGGGATGGGCGAGGATGGCTACACCTTC. It codes for CASSIVTGMGEDGYTF.

This chain joins TRBV29-1 and TRBJ2-1; TRBD2 is a possible D gene (5 bases). CDR1 and CDR2 (germline): SQVTM, ANQGSEA. This CDR3 spans 15 amino acids. V dropped 3 bases and J dropped 2 bases, with 14 bases sitting between them. This chain's CDR3 is CSVDPSSGTYNEQFF. CDR3 bases: TGCAGCGTTGACCCCTCCTCGGGGACCTACAATGAGCAGTTCTTC.

The chain's CDR3 is CASSPVAASSGANVLTF. CDR3 coding DNA: TGTGCCAGCTCACCCGTGGCGGCTAGCTCTGGGGCCAACGTCCTGACTTTC. The chain combines TRBV18 with TRBJ2-6, with unresolved D. The CDR3 contains 17 residues. Looked up from germline, CDR1 is KGHSH and CDR2 is LQKENI. The V gene lost 3 bases and the J gene lost 0 bases, with 12 bases spanning the gap. Together with reference TRBV18 and TRBJ2-6, the CDR3 gives the full variable domain: NAGVMQNPRHLVRRRGQEARLRCSPMKGHSHVYWYRQLPEEGLKFMVYLQKENIIDESGMPKERFSAEFPKEGPSILRIQQVVRGDSAAYFCASSPVAASSGANVLTFGAGSRLTVL.

The chain combines TRBV7-9 with TRBJ2-7, with 8 bases fitting TRBD1. With V trimmed by 3 bases and J by 3 bases, 7 bases remained unmatched. From germline, CDR1 is SEHNR and CDR2 FQNEAQ (reference sequence). The CDR3 length is 15 residues. In DNA form, the CDR3 reads TGTGCCAGCAGCTTTGACAGGGGCAAGGGCTACGAGCAGTACTTC. It yields the protein CASSFDRGKGYEQYF.

The chain has TRBV19 and TRBJ1-6; 9 bases fit TRBD1. With V trimmed by 5 bases and J by 4 bases, 6 bases remained unmatched. The CDR3 loop spans 16 amino acids. Germline-derived CDR1 and CDR2 are LNHDA and SQIVND (reference sequence). The CDR3 sequence is CASSQETGGYNSPLHF. The CDR3 DNA sequence: TGTGCCAGTAGTCAAGAGACAGGGGGATATAATTCACCCCTCCACTTT.

This sequence joins TRBV9 and TRBJ1-4, with TRBD1 identical over 8 bases. V was clipped by 1 base and J by 6 bases; unmatched bases: 2. The CDR3 is 14 amino acids. Germline-derived CDR1 and CDR2 are SGDLS and YYNGEE. DNA for the CDR3: TGTGCCAGCAGCGTAACAGGGGGAGATGAAAAACTGTTTTTT. It translates to CASSVTGGDEKLFF.

The rearrangement uses TRBV6-1 and TRBJ1-4; 7 positions match TRBD1. V lost 6 bases and J lost 10; bases outside the gene matches: 14. The length of the CDR3 is 15 residues. Per the germline V gene, CDR1 is MNHNS and CDR2 is SASEGT. This CDR3 is CASRKMGQSGGKLFF. In nucleotides, the CDR3 is TGTGCCAGCAGGAAAATGGGACAGTCGGGCGGAAAACTGTTTTTT.

The V gene is TRBV5-1, the J gene TRBJ2-3; weak D call: TRBD1 (6 bases). The CDR3 runs to 14 residues. Germline V gives CDR1 SGHRS, CDR2 YFSETQ. V lost 1 base and J 4 bases, leaving 10 bases between the germline ends. DNA for the CDR3: TGCGCCAGCAGCTTGCAGGGGATCCCAGATACGCAGTATTTT. Protein sequence: CASSLQGIPDTQYF.

The V and J genes are TRBV4-1 and TRBJ1-2; 8 positions agree with TRBD1. CDR3 size: 16 residues. V lost 1 base to trimming and J lost 5 bases; unmatched junction nucleotides: 9. Germline values: CDR1 MGHRA, CDR2 YSYEKL. CDR3 sequence reads: CASSQVQGALQYGYTF. CDR3 bases: TGCGCCAGCAGCCAAGTCCAGGGGGCCCTTCAATATGGCTACACCTTC.

The chain joins TRBV6-5 to TRBJ1-2; 7 nucleotides align to TRBD1. The CDR3 consists of 14 residues. Germline values: CDR1 MNHEY, CDR2 SVGAGI. Losses at the gene ends were 7 bases for V and 0 bases for J; bases not matched to a gene: 5. CDR3 in amino acids: CASTGTASNYGYTF. As DNA, the CDR3 is TGTGCCAGCACCGGGACAGCTTCTAACTATGGCTACACCTTC.

The V call is TRBV5-1, the J call TRBJ1-3, with D unresolved. Trimming took 0 bases from V and 2 from J, leaving 6 bases between them. Germline V gene data show CDR1 as SGHRS and CDR2 as YFSETQ. There are 14 residues in the CDR3. The CDR3, as DNA: TGCGCCAGCAGCTTGGTTGCAGCTGGAAACACCATATATTTT. It encodes CASSLVAAGNTIYF. Full variable domain (rest looked up from reference TRBV5-1 and TRBJ1-3): KAGVTQTPRYLIKTRGQQVTLSCSPISGHRSVSWYQQTPGQGLQFLFEYFSETQRNKGNFPGRFSGRQFSNSRSEMNVSTLELGDSALYLCASSLVAAGNTIYFGEGSWLTVV.

The rearrangement links TRBV19 to TRBJ2-1; the match to TRBD2 covers 11 bases. Germline trimming cut 5 bases from V and 3 bases from J; bases unmatched to any gene: 6. CDR1 is LNHDA, CDR2 SQIVND, per germline (reference sequence). The CDR3 totals 16 residues. CDR3 sequence (DNA): TGTGCCAGTAGTTCCCGACTAGCGGGAAACTACAATGAGCAGTTCTTC. It is translated as CASSSRLAGNYNEQFF. The variable domain in full, completed from reference TRBV19 and TRBJ2-1, reads DGGITQSPKYLFRKEGQNVTLSCEQNLNHDAMYWYRQDPGQGLRLIYYSQIVNDFQKGDIAEGYSVSREKKESFPLTVTSAQKNPTAFYLCASSSRLAGNYNEQFFGPGTRLTVL.